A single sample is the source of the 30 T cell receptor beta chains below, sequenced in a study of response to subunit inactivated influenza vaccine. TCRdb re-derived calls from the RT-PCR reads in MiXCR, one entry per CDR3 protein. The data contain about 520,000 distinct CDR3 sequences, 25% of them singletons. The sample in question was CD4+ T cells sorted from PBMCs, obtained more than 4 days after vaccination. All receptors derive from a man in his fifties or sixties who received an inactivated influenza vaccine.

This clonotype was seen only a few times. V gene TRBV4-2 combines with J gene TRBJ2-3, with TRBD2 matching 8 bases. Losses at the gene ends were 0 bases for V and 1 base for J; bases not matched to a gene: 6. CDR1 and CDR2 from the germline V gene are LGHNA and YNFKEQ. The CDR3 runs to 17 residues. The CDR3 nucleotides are TGTGCCAGCAGCCAAGAGGCCTCGACTAGCGGCACAGATACGCAGTATTTT. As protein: CASSQEASTSGTDTQYF.

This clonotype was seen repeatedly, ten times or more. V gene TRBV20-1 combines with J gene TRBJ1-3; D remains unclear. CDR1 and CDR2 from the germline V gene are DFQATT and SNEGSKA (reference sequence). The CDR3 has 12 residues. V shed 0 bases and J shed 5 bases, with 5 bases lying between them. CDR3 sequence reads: CSAREERNTIYF. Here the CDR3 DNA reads TGCAGTGCTAGAGAAGAGAGAAACACCATATATTTT.

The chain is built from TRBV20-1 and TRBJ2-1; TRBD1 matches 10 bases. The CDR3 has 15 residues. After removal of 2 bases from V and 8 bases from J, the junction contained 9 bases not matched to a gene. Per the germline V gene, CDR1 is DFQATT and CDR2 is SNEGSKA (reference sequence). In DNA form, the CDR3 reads TGCAGTGCTAGAAAGGGACAGGGGAACAACGATGAGCAGTTCTTC. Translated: CSARKGQGNNDEQFF.

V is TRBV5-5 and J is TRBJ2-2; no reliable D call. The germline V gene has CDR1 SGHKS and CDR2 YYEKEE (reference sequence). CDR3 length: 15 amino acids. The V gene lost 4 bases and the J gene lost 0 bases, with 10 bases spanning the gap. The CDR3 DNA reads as TGTGCCAGCAGCGTCCGGGCCCCGAACACCGGGGAGCTGTTTTTT. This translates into CASSVRAPNTGELFF. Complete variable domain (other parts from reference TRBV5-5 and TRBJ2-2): DAGVTQSPTHLIKTRGQQVTLRCSPISGHKSVSWYQQVLGQGPQFIFQYYEKEERGRGNFPDRFSARQFPNYSSELNVNALLLGDSALYLCASSVRAPNTGELFFGEGSRLTVL.

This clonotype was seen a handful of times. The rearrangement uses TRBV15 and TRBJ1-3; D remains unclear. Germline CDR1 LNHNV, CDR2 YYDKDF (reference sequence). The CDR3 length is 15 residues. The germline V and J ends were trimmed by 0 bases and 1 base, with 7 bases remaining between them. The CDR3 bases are TGTGCCACCAGCAGAGATCTCGAATCTGGAAACACCATATATTTT. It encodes CATSRDLESGNTIYF.

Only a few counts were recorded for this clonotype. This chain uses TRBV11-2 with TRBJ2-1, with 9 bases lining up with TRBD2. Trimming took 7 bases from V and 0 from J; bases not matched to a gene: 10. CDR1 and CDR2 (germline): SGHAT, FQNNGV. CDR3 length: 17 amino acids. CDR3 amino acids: CASMRLAGVRSYNEQFF. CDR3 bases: TGTGCCAGCATGAGGTTAGCGGGGGTCCGCTCCTACAATGAGCAGTTCTTC.

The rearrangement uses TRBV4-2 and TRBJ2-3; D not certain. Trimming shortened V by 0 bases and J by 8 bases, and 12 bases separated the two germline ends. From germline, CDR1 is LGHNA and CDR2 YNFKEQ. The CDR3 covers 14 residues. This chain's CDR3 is CASSQDARLVTQYF. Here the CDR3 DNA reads TGTGCCAGCAGCCAAGATGCTCGCTTGGTTACGCAGTATTTT.

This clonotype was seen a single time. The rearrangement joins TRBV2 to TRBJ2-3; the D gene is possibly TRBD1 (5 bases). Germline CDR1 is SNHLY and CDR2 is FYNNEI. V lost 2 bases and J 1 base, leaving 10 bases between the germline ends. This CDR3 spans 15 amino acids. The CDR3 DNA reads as TGTGCCAGCAGTGAACAGGGTACGGGCACAGATACGCAGTATTTT. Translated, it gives CASSEQGTGTDTQYF.

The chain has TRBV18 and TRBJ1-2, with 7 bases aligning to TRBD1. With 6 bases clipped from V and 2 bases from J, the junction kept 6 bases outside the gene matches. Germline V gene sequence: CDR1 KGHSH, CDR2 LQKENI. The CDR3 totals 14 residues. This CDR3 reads CASSLTGANYGYTF. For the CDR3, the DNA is TGTGCCAGCTCCCTCACAGGGGCGAACTATGGCTACACCTTC.

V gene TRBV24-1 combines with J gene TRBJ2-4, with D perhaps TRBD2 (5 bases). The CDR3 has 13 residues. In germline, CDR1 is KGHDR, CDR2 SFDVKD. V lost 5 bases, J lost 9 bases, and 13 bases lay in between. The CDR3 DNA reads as TGTGCCACCAGTGCTGGAGCGGTGGGCATTCAGTACTTC. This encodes CATSAGAVGIQYF.

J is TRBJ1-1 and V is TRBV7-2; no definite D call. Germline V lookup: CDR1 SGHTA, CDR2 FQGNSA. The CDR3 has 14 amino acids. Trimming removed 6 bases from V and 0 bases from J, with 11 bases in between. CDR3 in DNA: TGTGCCAGCAGTGCGTCCGGCGTGAACACTGAAGCTTTCTTT. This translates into CASSASGVNTEAFF.

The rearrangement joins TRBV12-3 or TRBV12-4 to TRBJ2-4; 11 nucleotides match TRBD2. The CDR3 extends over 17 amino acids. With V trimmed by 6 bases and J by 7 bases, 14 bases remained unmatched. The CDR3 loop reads CASRSTTGTSGGNIQYF. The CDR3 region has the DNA TGTGCCAGCAGGTCCACGACCGGGACTAGCGGTGGCAACATTCAGTACTTC.

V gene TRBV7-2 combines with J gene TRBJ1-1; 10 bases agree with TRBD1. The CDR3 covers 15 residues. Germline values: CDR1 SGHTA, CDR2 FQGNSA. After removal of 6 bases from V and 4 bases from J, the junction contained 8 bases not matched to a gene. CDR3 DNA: TGTGCCAGCAGACCGGGACAGGGGCAGAGCACTGAAGCTTTCTTT. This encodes CASRPGQGQSTEAFF.

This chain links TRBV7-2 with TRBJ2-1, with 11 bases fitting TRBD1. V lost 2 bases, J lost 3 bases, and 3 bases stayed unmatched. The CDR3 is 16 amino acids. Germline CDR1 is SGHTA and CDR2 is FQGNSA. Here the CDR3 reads CASSLSGTGGYNEQFF. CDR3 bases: TGTGCCAGCAGCTTATCCGGGACAGGGGGCTACAATGAGCAGTTCTTC.

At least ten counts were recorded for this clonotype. In DNA form, the CDR3 reads TGTGCCAGCAGCGGGACTGTTGAGCAGTTCTTC. The encoded protein is CASSGTVEQFF. The chain uses TRBV25-1 and TRBJ2-1; possibly TRBD2 for D (6 bases). This CDR3 region has 11 residues. V lost 6 bases and J lost 9, with 9 bases in between. CDR1 and CDR2 from the germline V gene are MGHDK and SYGVNS.

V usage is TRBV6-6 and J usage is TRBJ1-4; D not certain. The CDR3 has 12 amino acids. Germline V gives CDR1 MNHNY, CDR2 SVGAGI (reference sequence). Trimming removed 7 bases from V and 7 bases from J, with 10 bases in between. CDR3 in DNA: TGTGCCAGCATGGGGTCAAGTGAAAAACTGTTTTTT. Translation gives CASMGSSEKLFF.

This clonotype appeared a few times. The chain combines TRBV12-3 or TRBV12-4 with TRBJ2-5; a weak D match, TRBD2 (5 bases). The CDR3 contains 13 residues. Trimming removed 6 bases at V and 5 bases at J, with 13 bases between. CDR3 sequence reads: CASSRGRGETQYF. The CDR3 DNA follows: TGTGCCAGCAGCCGCGGCCGAGGGGAGACCCAGTACTTC.

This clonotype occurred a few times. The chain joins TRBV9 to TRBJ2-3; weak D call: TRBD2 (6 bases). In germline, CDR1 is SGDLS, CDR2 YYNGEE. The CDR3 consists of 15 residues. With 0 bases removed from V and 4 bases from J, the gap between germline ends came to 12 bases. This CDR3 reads CASSVGGRPADTQYF. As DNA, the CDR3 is TGTGCCAGCAGCGTAGGAGGGAGGCCGGCAGATACGCAGTATTTT.

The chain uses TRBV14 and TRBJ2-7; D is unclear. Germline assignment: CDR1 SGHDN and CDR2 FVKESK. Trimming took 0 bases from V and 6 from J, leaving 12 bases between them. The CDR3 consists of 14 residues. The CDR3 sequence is CASSQDYRKGEQYF. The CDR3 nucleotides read TGTGCCAGCAGCCAAGATTACCGTAAGGGCGAGCAGTACTTC.

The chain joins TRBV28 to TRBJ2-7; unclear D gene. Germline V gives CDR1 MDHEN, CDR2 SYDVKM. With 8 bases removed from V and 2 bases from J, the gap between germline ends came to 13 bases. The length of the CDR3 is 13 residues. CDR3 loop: CASCRGLAYEQYF. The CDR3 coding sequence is TGTGCCAGCTGCCGTGGGCTAGCCTACGAGCAGTACTTC. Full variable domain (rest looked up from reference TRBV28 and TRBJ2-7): DVKVTQSSRYLVKRTGEKVFLECVQDMDHENMFWYRQDPGLGLRLIYFSYDVKMKEKGDIPEGYSVSREKKERFSLILESASTNQTSMYLCASCRGLAYEQYFGPGTRLTVT.

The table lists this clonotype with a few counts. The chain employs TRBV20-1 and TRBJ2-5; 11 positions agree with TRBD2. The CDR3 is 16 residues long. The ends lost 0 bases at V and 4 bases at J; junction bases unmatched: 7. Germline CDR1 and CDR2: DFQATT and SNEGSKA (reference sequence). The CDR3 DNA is TGCAGTGCTAGAGATCTGCTAGCGGGGGGCGTAGAGACCCAGTACTTC. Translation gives CSARDLLAGGVETQYF.

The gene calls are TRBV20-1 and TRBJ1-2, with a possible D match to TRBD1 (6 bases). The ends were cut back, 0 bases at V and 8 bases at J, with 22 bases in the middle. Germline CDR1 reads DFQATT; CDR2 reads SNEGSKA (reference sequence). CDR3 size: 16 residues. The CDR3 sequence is CSARDHSRQGSSGYTF. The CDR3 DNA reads TGCAGTGCTAGAGATCACTCTAGGCAGGGGAGCTCCGGCTACACCTTC.

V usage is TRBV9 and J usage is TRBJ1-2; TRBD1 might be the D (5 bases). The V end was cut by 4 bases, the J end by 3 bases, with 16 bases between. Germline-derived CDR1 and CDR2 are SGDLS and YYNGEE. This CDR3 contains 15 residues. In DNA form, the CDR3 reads TGTGCCAGCAGCCCCCCAGGCAGGGAACACTATGGCTACACCTTC. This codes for CASSPPGREHYGYTF.

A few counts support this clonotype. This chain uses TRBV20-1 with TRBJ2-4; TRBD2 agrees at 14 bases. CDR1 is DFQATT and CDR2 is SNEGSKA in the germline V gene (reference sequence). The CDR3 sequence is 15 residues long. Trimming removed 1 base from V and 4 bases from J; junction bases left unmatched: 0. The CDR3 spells CSARGTSGRKNIQYF. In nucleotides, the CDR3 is TGCAGTGCTAGAGGGACTAGCGGGAGGAAAAACATTCAGTACTTC.

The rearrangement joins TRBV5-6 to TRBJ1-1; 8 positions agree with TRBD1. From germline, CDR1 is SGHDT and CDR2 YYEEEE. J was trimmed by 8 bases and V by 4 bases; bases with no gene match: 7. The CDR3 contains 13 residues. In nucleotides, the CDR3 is TGTGCCAGCAGCCGCGACAGGGGTTGGGAAGCTTTCTTT. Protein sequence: CASSRDRGWEAFF.

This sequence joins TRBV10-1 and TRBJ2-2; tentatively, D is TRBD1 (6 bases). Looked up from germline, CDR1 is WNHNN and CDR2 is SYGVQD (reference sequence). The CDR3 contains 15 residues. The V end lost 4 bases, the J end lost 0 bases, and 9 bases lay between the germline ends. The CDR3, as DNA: TGCGCCAGCAGTGCCGGACAGACGAACACCGGGGAGCTGTTTTTT. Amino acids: CASSAGQTNTGELFF.

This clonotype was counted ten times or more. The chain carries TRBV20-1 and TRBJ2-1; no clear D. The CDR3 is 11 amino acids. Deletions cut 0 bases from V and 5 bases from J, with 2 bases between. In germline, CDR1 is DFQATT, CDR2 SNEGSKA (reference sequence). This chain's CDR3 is CSARDDNEQFF. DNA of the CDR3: TGCAGTGCTAGAGATGACAATGAGCAGTTCTTC.

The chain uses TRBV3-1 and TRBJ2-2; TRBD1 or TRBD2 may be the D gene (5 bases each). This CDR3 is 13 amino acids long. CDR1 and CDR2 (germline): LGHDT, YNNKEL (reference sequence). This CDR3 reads CGGRATNTGELFF. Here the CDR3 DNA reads TGTGGGGGACGGGCTACGAACACCGGGGAGCTGTTTTTT.

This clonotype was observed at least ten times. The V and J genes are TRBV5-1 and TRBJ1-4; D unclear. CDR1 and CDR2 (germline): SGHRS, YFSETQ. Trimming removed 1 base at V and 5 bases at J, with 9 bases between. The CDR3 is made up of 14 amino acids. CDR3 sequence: CASSLNAENEKLFF. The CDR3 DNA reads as TGCGCCAGCAGCTTGAACGCTGAAAATGAAAAACTGTTTTTT.

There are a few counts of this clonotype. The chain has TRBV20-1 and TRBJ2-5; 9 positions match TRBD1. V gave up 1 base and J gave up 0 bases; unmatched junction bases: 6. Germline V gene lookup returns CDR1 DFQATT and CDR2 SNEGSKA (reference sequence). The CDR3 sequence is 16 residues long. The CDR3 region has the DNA TGCAGTGCTAGAGCAGCCGGGACAGGGAACCAAGAGACCCAGTACTTC. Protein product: CSARAAGTGNQETQYF.